The following is a T cell receptor (beta chain) sequence with its context. Its antigen is unknown. The data belong to a study of blood T cells in healthy people across ages. Combining a sample-barcoded 5' primer with a J-beta primer mix, a second PCR ran for about 6 to 12 cycles. TCRdb called the 5' RACE reads again in MiXCR, with one record for every CDR3 protein. The sample yields hundreds of thousands of distinct CDR3 sequences, about a third seen once. The donors, healthy Caucasians from Russia, were aged about 6 to 90. Regarding the study as a whole: As age increased, TCR beta diversity per million T cells fell in a roughly linear fashion.

Germline assignment: CDR1 SEHNR and CDR2 FQNEAQ (reference sequence). V was pared by 6 bases and J by 1 base, with 16 bases between. The CDR3 sequence is 15 residues long. This TCR derives from a woman of 80 years or more in good health. The J gene is TRBJ2-7, the V gene TRBV7-9; no firm D call. Source material: blood. CDR3: CASSLSRAPSYEQYF. In DNA form, the CDR3 reads TGTGCCAGCAGTTTATCCCGGGCTCCGTCCTACGAGCAGTACTTC. Together with reference TRBV7-9 and TRBJ2-7, the CDR3 gives the full variable domain: DTGVSQNPRHKITKRGQNVTFRCDPISEHNRLYWYRQTLGQGPEFLTYFQNEAQLEKSRLLSDRFSAERPKGSFSTLEIQRTEQGDSAMYLCASSLSRAPSYEQYFGPGTRLTVT.